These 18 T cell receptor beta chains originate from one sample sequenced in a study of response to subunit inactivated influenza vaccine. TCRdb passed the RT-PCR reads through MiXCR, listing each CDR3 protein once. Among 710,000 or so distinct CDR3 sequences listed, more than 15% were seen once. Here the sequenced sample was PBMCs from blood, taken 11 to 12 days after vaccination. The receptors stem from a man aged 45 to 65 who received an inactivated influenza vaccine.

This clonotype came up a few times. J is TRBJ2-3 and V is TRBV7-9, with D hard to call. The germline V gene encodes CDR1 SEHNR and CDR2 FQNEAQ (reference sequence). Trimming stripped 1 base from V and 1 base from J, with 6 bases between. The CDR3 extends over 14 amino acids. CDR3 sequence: CASSLDLRTDTQYF. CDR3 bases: TGTGCCAGCAGCTTAGATCTCCGCACAGATACGCAGTATTTT.

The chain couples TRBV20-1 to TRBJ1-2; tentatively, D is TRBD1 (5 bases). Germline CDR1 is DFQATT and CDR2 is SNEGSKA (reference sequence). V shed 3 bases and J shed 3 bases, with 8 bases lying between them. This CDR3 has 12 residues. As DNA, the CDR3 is TGCAGTGCTAGTCCCAGGGACTATGGCTACACCTTC. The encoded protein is CSASPRDYGYTF.

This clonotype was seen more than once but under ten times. CDR3 protein: CASSHGGSYNEQFF. For the CDR3, the DNA is TGTGCCAGCAGCCACGGGGGTTCATACAATGAGCAGTTCTTC. The V and J genes are TRBV3-1 and TRBJ2-1; weak D call: TRBD2 (6 bases). CDR3 size: 14 residues. Trimming removed 3 bases at V and 4 bases at J, with 10 bases between. The germline V gene encodes CDR1 LGHDT and CDR2 YNNKEL (reference sequence).

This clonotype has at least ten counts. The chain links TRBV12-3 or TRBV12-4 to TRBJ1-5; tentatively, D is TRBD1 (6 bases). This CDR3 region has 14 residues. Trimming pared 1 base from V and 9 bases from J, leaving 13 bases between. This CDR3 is CASSLVRGSTPQHF. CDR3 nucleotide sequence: TGTGCCAGCAGTTTAGTCAGGGGATCGACGCCCCAGCATTTT.

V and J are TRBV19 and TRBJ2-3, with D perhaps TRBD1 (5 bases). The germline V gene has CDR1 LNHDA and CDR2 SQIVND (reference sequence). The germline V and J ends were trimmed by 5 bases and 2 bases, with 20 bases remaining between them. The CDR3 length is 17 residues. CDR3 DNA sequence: TGTGCCAGTAGTCCCAACCTCCGCACAGGAACCACAGATACGCAGTATTTT. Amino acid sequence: CASSPNLRTGTTDTQYF.

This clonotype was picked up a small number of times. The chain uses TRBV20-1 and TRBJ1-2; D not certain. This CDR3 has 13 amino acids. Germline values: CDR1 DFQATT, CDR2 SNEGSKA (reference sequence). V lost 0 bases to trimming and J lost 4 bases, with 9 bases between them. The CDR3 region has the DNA TGCAGTGCTAGAGACCCGGGGTCCTATGGCTACACCTTC. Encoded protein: CSARDPGSYGYTF.

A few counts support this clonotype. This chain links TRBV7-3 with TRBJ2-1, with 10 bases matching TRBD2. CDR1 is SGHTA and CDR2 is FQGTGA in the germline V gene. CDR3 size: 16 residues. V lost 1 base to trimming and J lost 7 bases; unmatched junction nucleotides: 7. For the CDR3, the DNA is TGTGCCAGCAGCTTAAACAGGCTAGCGGGAGAAAATGAGCAGTTCTTC. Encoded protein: CASSLNRLAGENEQFF.

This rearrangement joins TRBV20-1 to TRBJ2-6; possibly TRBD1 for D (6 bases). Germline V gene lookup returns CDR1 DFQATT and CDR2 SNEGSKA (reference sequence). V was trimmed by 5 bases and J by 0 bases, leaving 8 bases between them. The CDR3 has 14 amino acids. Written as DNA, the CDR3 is TGCAGTGCTGCACAGGGCTCTGGGGCCAACGTCCTGACTTTC. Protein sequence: CSAAQGSGANVLTF.

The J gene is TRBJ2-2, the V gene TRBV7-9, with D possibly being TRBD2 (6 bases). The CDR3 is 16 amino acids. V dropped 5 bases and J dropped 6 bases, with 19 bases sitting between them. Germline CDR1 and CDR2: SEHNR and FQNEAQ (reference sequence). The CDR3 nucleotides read TGTGCCAGCAGCCCGATTAGCGGTTATGAGGCCGGGGAGCTGTTTTTT. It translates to CASSPISGYEAGELFF.

The CDR3 here is CASSLLGTGIEAFF. CDR3 coding DNA: TGTGCCAGCAGCCTTCTGGGGACAGGGATTGAAGCTTTCTTT. This rearrangement joins TRBV7-9 to TRBJ1-1, with 9 nucleotides matching TRBD1. The junction had 8 bases not matched to a gene; V was cut back by 5 bases and J by 7 bases. The CDR3 contains 14 residues. Germline V CDR1 and CDR2: SEHNR, FQNEAQ (reference sequence).

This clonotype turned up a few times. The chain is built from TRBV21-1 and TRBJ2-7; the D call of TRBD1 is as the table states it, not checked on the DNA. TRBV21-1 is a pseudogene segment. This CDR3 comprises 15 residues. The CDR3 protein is CASSKETGFSYEQYF. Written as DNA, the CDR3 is TGTGCCAGCAGCAAAGAGACAGGGTTCTCCTACGAGCAGTACTTC.

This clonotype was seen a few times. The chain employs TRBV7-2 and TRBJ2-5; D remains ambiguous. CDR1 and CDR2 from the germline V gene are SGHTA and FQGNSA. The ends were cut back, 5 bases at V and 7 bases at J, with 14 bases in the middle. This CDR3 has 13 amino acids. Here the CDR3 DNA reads TGTGCCAGCAGCAACCGGCCAACTGGGACCCAGTACTTC. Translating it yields CASSNRPTGTQYF.

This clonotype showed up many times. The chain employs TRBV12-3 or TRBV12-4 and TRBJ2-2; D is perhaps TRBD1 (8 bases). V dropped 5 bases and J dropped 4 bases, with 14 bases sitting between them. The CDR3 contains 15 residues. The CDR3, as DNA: TGTGCCAGCAGTCGTACAGGGGGGGTCACCGGGGAGCTGTTTTTT. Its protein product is CASSRTGGVTGELFF.

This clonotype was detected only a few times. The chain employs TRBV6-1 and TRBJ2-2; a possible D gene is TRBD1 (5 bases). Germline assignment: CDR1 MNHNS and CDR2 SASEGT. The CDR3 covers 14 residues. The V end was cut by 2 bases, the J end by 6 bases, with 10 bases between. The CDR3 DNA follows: TGTGCCAGCAGTGAACAGGGATTATCCGGGGAGCTGTTTTTT. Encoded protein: CASSEQGLSGELFF.

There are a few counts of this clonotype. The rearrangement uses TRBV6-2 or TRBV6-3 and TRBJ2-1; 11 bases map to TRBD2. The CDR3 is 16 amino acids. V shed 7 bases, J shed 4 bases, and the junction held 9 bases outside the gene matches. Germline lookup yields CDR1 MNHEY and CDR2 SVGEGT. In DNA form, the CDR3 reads TGTGCCAGCACAAGACTAGCGGGACACGGGTACAATGAGCAGTTCTTC. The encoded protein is CASTRLAGHGYNEQFF.

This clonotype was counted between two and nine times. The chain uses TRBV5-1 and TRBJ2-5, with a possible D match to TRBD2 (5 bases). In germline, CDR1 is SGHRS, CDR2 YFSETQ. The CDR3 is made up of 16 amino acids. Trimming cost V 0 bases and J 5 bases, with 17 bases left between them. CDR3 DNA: TGCGCCAGCAGCTTGGTAGCGTTACAACCCGGGGAGACCCAGTACTTC. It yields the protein CASSLVALQPGETQYF. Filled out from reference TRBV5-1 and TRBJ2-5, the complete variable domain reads KAGVTQTPRYLIKTRGQQVTLSCSPISGHRSVSWYQQTPGQGLQFLFEYFSETQRNKGNFPGRFSGRQFSNSRSEMNVSTLELGDSALYLCASSLVALQPGETQYFGPGTRLLVL.

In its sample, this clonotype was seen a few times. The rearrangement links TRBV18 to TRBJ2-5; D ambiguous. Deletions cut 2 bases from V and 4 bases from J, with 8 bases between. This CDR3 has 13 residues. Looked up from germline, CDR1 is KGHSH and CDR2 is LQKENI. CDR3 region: CASSPGPAETQYF. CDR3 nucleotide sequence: TGTGCCAGCTCACCAGGGCCAGCAGAGACCCAGTACTTC.

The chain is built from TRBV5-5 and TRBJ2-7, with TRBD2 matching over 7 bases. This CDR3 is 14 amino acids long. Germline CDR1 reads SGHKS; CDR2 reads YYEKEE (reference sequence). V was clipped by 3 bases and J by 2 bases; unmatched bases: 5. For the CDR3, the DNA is TGTGCCAGCAGCTACCCCGGACTAGCCTACGAGCAGTACTTC. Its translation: CASSYPGLAYEQYF.